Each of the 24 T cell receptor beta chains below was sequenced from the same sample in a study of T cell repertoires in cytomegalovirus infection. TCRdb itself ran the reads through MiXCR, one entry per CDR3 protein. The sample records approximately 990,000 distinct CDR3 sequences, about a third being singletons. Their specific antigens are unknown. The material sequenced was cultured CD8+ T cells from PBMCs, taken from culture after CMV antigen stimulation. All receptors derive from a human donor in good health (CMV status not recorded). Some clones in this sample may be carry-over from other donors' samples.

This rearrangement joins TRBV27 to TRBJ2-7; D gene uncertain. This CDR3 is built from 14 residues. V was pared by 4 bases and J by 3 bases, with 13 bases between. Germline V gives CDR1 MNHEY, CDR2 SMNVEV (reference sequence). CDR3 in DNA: TGTGCCAGCAGTTCCAGGACGAGAGTCTACGAGCAGTACTTC. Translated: CASSSRTRVYEQYF.

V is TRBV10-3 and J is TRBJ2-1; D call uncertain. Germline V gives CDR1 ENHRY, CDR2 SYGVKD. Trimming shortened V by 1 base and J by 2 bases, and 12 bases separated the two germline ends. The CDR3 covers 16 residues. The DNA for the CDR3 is TGTGCCATCAGTGAGTGGGCAGGTCCGCCCTACAATGAGCAGTTCTTC. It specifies CAISEWAGPPYNEQFF.

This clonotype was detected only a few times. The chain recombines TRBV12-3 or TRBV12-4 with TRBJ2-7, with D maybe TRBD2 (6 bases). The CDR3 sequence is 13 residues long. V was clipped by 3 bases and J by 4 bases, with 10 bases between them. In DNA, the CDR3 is TGTGCCAGCAGTTTTCAGGAGGGATACGAGCAGTACTTC. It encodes CASSFQEGYEQYF.

The CDR3 DNA follows: TGCGCCAGCAGCCAAGCGCCTAGCGGTCTACTAGAGCAGTACTTC. As protein: CASSQAPSGLLEQYF. This chain links TRBV4-1 with TRBJ2-7, with 7 bases fitting TRBD2. The CDR3 runs to 15 residues. CDR1 is MGHRA, CDR2 YSYEKL, per germline. V dropped 1 base and J dropped 7; count of bases not matched to a gene: 10.

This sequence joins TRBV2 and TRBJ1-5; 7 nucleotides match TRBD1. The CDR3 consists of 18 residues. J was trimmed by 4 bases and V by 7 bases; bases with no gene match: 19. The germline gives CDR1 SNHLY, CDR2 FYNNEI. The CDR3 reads CASTPVRGTRIDNQPQHF. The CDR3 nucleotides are TGTGCCAGCACTCCGGTCAGGGGGACAAGGATAGATAATCAGCCCCAGCATTTT.

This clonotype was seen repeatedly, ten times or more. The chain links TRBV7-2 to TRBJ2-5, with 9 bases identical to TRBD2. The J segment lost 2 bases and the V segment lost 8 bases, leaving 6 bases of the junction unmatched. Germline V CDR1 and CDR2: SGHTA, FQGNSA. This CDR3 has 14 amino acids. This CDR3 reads CASSTSGEQETQYF. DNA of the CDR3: TGTGCCAGCTCGACTAGCGGAGAACAAGAGACCCAGTACTTC.

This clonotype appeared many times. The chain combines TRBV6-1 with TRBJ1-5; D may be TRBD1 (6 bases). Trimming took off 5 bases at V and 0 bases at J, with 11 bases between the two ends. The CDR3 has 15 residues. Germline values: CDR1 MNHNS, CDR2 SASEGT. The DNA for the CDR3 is TGTGCCAGCAGTAAACAGGGAAATAGCAATCAGCCCCAGCATTTT. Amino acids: CASSKQGNSNQPQHF.

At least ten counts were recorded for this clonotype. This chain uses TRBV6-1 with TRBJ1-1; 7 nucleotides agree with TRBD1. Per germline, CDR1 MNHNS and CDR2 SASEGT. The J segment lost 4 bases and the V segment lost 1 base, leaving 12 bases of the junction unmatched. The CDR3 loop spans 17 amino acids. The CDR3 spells CASSEEQGFGLGTEAFF. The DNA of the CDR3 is TGTGCCAGCAGTGAAGAACAGGGGTTTGGTTTAGGCACTGAAGCTTTCTTT.

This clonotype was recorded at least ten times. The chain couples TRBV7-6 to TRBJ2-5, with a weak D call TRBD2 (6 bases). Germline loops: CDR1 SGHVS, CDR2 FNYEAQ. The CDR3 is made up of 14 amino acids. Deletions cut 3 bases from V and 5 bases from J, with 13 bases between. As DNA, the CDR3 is TGTGCCAGCAGCTTGTCGGGGACTCAGGAGACCCAGTACTTC. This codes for CASSLSGTQETQYF.

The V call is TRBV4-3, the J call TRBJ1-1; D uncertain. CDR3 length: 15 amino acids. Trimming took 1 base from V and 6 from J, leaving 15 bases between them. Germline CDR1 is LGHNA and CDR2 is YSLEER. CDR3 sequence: CASSQGGRPVPEAFF. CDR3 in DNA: TGCGCCAGCAGCCAAGGCGGACGGCCCGTCCCTGAAGCTTTCTTT.

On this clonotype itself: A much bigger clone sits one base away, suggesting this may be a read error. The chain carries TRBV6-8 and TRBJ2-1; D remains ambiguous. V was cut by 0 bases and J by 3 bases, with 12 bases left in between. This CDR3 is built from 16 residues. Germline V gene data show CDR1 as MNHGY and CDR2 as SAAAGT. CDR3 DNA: TGTGCCAGCAGTTACTCGATGGTCTCCTTCTACAATGAGCAGTTCTTC. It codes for CASSYSMVSFYNEQFF.

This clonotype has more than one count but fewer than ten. The CDR3, as DNA: TGTGCCAGCAGTCTCCAGCTCGAGAGCGGCTCTGGGGCCAACGTCCTGACTTTC. The encoded protein is CASSLQLESGSGANVLTF. J is TRBJ2-6 and V is TRBV6-2 or TRBV6-3, with D possibly being TRBD2 (5 bases). The V end lost 5 bases, the J end lost 0 bases, and 17 bases lay between the germline ends. The germline CDR1 and CDR2 sequences are MNHEY and SVGEGT. The CDR3 is made up of 18 amino acids.

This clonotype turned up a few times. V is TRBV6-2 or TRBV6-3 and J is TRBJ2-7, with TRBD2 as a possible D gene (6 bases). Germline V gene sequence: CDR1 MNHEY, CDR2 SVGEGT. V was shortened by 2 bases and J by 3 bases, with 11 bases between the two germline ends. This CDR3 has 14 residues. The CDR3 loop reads CASSYGGIFYEQYF. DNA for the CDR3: TGTGCCAGCAGTTACGGGGGGATCTTCTACGAGCAGTACTTC.

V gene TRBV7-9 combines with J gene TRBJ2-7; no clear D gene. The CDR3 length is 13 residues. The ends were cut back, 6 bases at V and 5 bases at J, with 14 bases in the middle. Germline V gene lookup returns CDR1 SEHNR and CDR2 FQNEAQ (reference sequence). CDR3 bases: TGTGCCAGCAGGCCAAAGATAAACGACGAGCAGTACTTC. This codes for CASRPKINDEQYF.

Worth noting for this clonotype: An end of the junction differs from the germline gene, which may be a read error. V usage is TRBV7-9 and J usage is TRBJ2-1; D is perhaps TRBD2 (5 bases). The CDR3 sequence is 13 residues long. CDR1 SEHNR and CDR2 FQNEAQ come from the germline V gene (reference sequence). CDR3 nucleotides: TGTGCCAGCAGTTTAGCGCCGGACGATGAGCAGTTCTTC. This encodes CASSLAPDDEQFF.

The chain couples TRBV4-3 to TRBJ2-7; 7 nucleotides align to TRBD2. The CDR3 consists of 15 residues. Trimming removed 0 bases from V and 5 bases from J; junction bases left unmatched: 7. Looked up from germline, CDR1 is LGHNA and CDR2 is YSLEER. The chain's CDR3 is CASSQDLGLADEQYF. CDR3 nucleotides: TGCGCCAGCAGCCAAGATTTGGGCCTAGCGGACGAGCAGTACTTC.

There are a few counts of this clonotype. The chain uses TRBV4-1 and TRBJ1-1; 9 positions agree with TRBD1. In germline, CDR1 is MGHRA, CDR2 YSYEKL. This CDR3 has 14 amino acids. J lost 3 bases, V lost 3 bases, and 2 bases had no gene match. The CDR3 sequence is CASSHGQGYTEAFF. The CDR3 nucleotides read TGCGCCAGCAGCCATGGACAGGGGTACACTGAAGCTTTCTTT.

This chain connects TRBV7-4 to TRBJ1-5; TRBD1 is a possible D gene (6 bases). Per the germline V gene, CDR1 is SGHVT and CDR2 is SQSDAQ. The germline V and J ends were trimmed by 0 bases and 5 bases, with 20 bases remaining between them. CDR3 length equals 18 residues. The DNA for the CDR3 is TGTGCCAGCAGCTTAGCTGCTTCCTGGGGCAGGGGTCATCAGCCCCAGCATTTT. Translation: CASSLAASWGRGHQPQHF.

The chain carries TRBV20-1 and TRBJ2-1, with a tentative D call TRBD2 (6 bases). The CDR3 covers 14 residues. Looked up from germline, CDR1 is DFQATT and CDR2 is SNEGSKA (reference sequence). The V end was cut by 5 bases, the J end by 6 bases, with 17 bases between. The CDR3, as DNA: TGCAGTGCTCGTAGCGGAGGGTCGGGCAATGAGCAGTTCTTC. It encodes CSARSGGSGNEQFF.

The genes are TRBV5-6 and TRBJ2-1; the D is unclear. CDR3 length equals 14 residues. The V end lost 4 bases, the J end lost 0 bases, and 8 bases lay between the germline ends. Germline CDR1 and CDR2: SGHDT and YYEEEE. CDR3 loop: CASSPKGSYNEQFF. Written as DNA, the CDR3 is TGTGCCAGCAGCCCTAAGGGCTCCTACAATGAGCAGTTCTTC.

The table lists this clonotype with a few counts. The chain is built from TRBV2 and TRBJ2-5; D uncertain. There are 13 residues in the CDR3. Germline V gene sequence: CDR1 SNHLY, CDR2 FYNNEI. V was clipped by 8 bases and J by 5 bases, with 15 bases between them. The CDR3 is CASGPFEGETQYF. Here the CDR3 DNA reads TGTGCCAGCGGCCCCTTCGAAGGGGAGACCCAGTACTTC.

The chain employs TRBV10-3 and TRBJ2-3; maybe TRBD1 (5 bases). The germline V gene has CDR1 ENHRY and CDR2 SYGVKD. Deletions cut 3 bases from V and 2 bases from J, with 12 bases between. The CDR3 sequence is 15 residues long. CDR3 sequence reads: CAISDSVGLTDTQYF. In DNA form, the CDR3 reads TGTGCCATCAGTGACTCTGTGGGGCTCACAGATACGCAGTATTTT.

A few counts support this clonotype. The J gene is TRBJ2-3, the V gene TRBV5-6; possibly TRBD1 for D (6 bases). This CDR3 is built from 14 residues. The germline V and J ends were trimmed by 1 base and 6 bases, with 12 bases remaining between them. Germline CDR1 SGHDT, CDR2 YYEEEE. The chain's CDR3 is CASSLTNRVDTQYF. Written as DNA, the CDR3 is TGTGCCAGCAGCTTGACAAACAGGGTGGATACGCAGTATTTT.

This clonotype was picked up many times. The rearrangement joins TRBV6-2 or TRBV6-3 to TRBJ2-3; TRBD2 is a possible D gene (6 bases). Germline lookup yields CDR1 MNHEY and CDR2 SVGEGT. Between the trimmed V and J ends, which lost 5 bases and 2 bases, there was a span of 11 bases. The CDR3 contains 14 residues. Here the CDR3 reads CASSRAGSTDTQYF. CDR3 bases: TGTGCCAGCAGTCGGGCGGGGTCCACAGATACGCAGTATTTT.